One and the same sample provided the 22 T cell receptor beta chains below, sequenced in a study of T cells in localized non-small cell lung cancer. TCRdb's copy holds only in-frame clones and misses some; the assay was immunoSEQ multiplex PCR. The sample contains 7,000 to 8,500 clones, nearly 60% of which appear only once. Sequenced here: lymph node tissue, sampled before any cancer treatment. Every receptor here comes from a male donor at least 60 years old with stage I squamous cell lung carcinoma.

This clone appeared a single time. The chain links TRBV12-5 to TRBJ1-5; possible D gene TRBD1, 5 bases. The CDR3 sequence is 13 residues long. The germline gives CDR1 LGHNT, CDR2 FRNRAP. Trimming removed 0 bases from V and 5 bases from J, with 5 bases in between. This CDR3 is CASGLVQDQPQHF. The CDR3 DNA reads TGTGCTAGTGGTTTGGTACAGGATCAGCCCCAGCATTTT. Based on the CDR3 plus reference TRBV12-5 and TRBJ1-5, the full variable domain is DARVTQTPRHKVTEMGQEVTMRCQPILGHNTVFWYRQTMMQGLELLAYFRNRAPLDDSGMPKDRFSAEMPDATLATLKIQPSEPRDSAVYFCASGLVQDQPQHFGDGTRLSIL.

J is TRBJ2-3 and V is TRBV11-3; D might be TRBD1 (6 bases). This CDR3 has 16 residues. Trimming stripped 6 bases from V and 2 bases from J, with 18 bases between. The germline CDR1 and CDR2 sequences are SGHNT and YENEEA. CDR3 bases: TGTGCCAGCAGAAAAACCAACAGGGAGTTCACAGATACGCAGTATTTT. Amino acids: CASRKTNREFTDTQYF.

A remark on this clone: A junction end diverges from the germline sequence, so it may reflect a read error. This chain joins TRBV28 and TRBJ2-2, with TRBD2 as a possible D gene (5 bases). Looked up from germline, CDR1 is MDHEN and CDR2 is SYDVKM. The CDR3 consists of 12 residues. The CDR3 protein is CASRDNTGELFF. The CDR3 bases are TGTGCCAGCAGAGATAACACCGGGGAGCTATTTTTT.

This clone was recorded once. V gene TRBV14 combines with J gene TRBJ2-3; 12 positions agree with TRBD1. The V gene end was trimmed by 4 bases and the J gene end by 5 bases; junction bases not matched to a gene: 7. The length of the CDR3 is 16 residues. The germline V gene has CDR1 SGHDN and CDR2 FVKESK. The CDR3 DNA is TGTGCCAGCAGCCGCCTGGGACAGGGGGCTGGAGATACGCAGTATTTT. Encoded protein: CASSRLGQGAGDTQYF.

V usage is TRBV15 and J usage is TRBJ2-2, with D tentatively TRBD1 (6 bases). The CDR3 is 16 residues long. Germline V gives CDR1 LNHNV, CDR2 YYDKDF (reference sequence). Trimming shortened V by 3 bases and J by 2 bases, and 13 bases separated the two germline ends. CDR3 bases: TGTGCCACCAGCAGGTTTGACAGGCTCAACACCGGGGAGCTGTTTTTT. It yields the protein CATSRFDRLNTGELFF.

This chain links TRBV25-1 with TRBJ2-3; tentatively, D is TRBD1 or TRBD2 (5 bases each). This CDR3 has 14 residues. Looked up from germline, CDR1 is MGHDK and CDR2 is SYGVNS. V gave up 8 bases and J gave up 4 bases, with 16 bases separating them. The CDR3, as DNA: TGTGCCAGCCAGAGGGCAGACAGATCAGATACGCAGTATTTT. Encoded protein: CASQRADRSDTQYF.

This rearrangement joins TRBV11-3 to TRBJ1-1; 10 bases are a match to TRBD1. The CDR3 is 17 amino acids. Germline CDR1 is SGHNT and CDR2 is YENEEA. V lost 2 bases, J lost 5 bases, and 11 bases stayed unmatched. CDR3 sequence reads: CASSLPRQGALGTEAFF. The CDR3 DNA is TGTGCCAGCAGCTTACCACGACAGGGGGCGTTGGGGACTGAAGCTTTCTTT.

The chain combines TRBV6-8 with TRBJ1-2; 8 bases are shared with TRBD1. CDR1 MNHGY and CDR2 SAAAGT come from the germline V gene. The junction had 6 bases not matched to a gene; V was cut back by 0 bases and J by 0 bases. The CDR3 length is 17 residues. The CDR3 region has the DNA TGTGCCAGCAGTTACTCGATCCCAGGGGGCACTAACTATGGCTACACCTTC. Residues: CASSYSIPGGTNYGYTF.

This sequence joins TRBV19 and TRBJ1-2; TRBD1 agrees at 7 bases. This CDR3 has 12 amino acids. Germline assignment: CDR1 LNHDA and CDR2 SQIVND (reference sequence). V was clipped by 6 bases and J by 8 bases; unmatched bases: 6. The CDR3 nucleotides are TGTGCCAGTAGCAGGGGGAAAGAGGGCTACACCTTC. Residues: CASSRGKEGYTF.

This clone occurred a few times. Here the CDR3 reads CASSLLQATGELFF. Here the CDR3 DNA reads TGTGCCAGCAGCTTATTGCAGGCCACCGGGGAGCTGTTTTTT. The chain has TRBV11-3 and TRBJ2-2; D ambiguous. The CDR3 has 14 amino acids. Germline V lookup: CDR1 SGHNT, CDR2 YENEEA. V was clipped by 2 bases and J by 4 bases, with 8 bases between them.

The V gene is TRBV6-8, the J gene TRBJ1-3, with 7 bases matching TRBD1. Germline CDR1 reads MNHGY; CDR2 reads SAAAGT. V shed 6 bases, J shed 0 bases, and the junction held 8 bases outside the gene matches. This CDR3 has 16 amino acids. The CDR3: CASSEGQASSGNTIYF. CDR3 bases: TGTGCCAGCAGCGAAGGACAGGCAAGCTCTGGAAACACCATATATTTT.

This chain uses TRBV29-1 with TRBJ2-5, with TRBD2 matching over 7 bases. CDR1 is SQVTM, CDR2 ANQGSEA, per germline. The CDR3 runs to 13 residues. With 6 bases clipped from V and 7 bases from J, the junction kept 11 bases outside the gene matches. As DNA, the CDR3 is TGCAGCGTGGGGCTAGCGGCATGGGGGACCCAGTACTTC. Its translation: CSVGLAAWGTQYF.

The DNA for the CDR3 is TGTGCCAGCTCACCAGGGACAGGGGGCTATGGCTACACCTTC. Amino acids: CASSPGTGGYGYTF. The gene calls are TRBV18 and TRBJ1-2, with TRBD1 identical over 11 bases. There are 14 residues in the CDR3. Unmatched junction bases numbered 0, after V lost 2 bases and J lost 4 bases. Germline loops: CDR1 KGHSH, CDR2 LQKENI. Full variable domain (rest looked up from reference TRBV18 and TRBJ1-2): NAGVMQNPRHLVRRRGQEARLRCSPMKGHSHVYWYRQLPEEGLKFMVYLQKENIIDESGMPKERFSAEFPKEGPSILRIQQVVRGDSAAYFCASSPGTGGYGYTFGSGTRLTVV.

The J gene is TRBJ2-7, the V gene TRBV7-1; 7 bases line up with TRBD2. TRBV7-1 is an open reading frame whose function is uncertain. This CDR3 has 17 residues. V shed 8 bases and J 4 bases; nucleotides not matched to a gene: 20. The CDR3 coding sequence is TGTGCCAGCGGCCGGGACCGAAGTGGCGGGAGCTTTTACGAGCAGTACTTC. Amino acid sequence: CASGRDRSGGSFYEQYF.

The V and J genes are TRBV30 and TRBJ2-5; tentative D call: TRBD2 (6 bases). This CDR3 region has 13 residues. The V gene lost 7 bases and the J gene lost 4 bases, with 16 bases spanning the gap. The V gene's germline CDR1 is GTSNPN and CDR2 SVGIG (reference sequence). CDR3 sequence reads: CASNPSGLETQYF. CDR3 DNA: TGTGCCTCAAACCCGTCGGGACTAGAGACCCAGTACTTC.

This chain uses TRBV15 with TRBJ2-2; no clear D. CDR3 length equals 15 residues. Germline V gene lookup returns CDR1 LNHNV and CDR2 YYDKDF (reference sequence). Trimming left V 3 bases short and J 6 bases short, with 14 bases between. CDR3 DNA sequence: TGTGCCACCAGCAGTCTTCTAGGGCGGCCCGGGGAGCTGTTTTTT. Its translation: CATSSLLGRPGELFF. Using reference TRBV15 and TRBJ2-2 for the parts outside the CDR3, the full variable domain is DAMVIQNPRYQVTQFGKPVTLSCSQTLNHNVMYWYQQKSSQAPKLLFHYYDKDFNNEADTPDNFQSRRPNTSFCFLDIRSPGLGDTAMYLCATSSLLGRPGELFFGEGSRLTVL.

This clone was counted a few times. The V and J genes are TRBV6-8 and TRBJ1-2; 7 bases line up with TRBD1. Germline assignment: CDR1 MNHGY and CDR2 SAAAGT. After removal of 8 bases from V and 7 bases from J, the junction contained 13 bases not matched to a gene. There are 14 residues in the CDR3. Here the CDR3 reads CASGAGRGLVGYTF. The CDR3 region has the DNA TGTGCCAGCGGGGCGGGCAGGGGGTTGGTTGGCTACACCTTC.

This rearrangement joins TRBV5-1 to TRBJ2-2, with D possibly being TRBD2 (6 bases). Germline V gene data show CDR1 as SGHRS and CDR2 as YFSETQ. This CDR3 is built from 14 residues. Trimming shortened V by 4 bases and J by 8 bases, and 15 bases separated the two germline ends. CDR3 residues: CASSPGLIRGELFF. The DNA for the CDR3 is TGCGCCAGCAGCCCGGGACTCATTCGAGGGGAGCTGTTTTTT.

The CDR3 region is CASSRALNEKLFF. The CDR3 coding sequence is TGTGCCAGCAGCCGAGCGCTTAATGAAAAACTGTTTTTT. V usage is TRBV14 and J usage is TRBJ1-4; D remains ambiguous. The CDR3 is 13 amino acids. Trimming pared 4 bases from V and 4 bases from J, leaving 7 bases between. Germline lookup yields CDR1 SGHDN and CDR2 FVKESK.

The gene calls are TRBV10-3 and TRBJ1-5; 8 nucleotides align to TRBD1. The V gene end was trimmed by 3 bases and the J gene end by 3 bases; junction bases not matched to a gene: 4. Germline V lookup: CDR1 ENHRY, CDR2 SYGVKD. CDR3 size: 15 residues. The CDR3 DNA follows: TGTGCCATCAGTGAAGACAGGGGCTTCAATCAGCCCCAGCATTTT. Amino acid sequence: CAISEDRGFNQPQHF.

This clone appeared a few times. This chain uses TRBV6-8 with TRBJ1-2; 8 bases line up with TRBD1. CDR1 is MNHGY and CDR2 is SAAAGT in the germline V gene. V lost 6 bases and J lost 8; bases outside the gene matches: 11. The CDR3 contains 14 residues. DNA for the CDR3: TGTGCCAGCAGGGCATTCCGGGACAGGCAAGGCTACACCTTC. Its protein product is CASRAFRDRQGYTF.

The chain combines TRBV12-5 with TRBJ2-3; 16 bases map to TRBD2. Germline V gives CDR1 LGHNT, CDR2 FRNRAP. CDR3 size: 16 residues. With V trimmed by 4 bases and J by 9 bases, 7 bases remained unmatched. This CDR3 is CASGYGTSGRGKTQYF. For the CDR3, the DNA is TGTGCTAGTGGTTATGGGACTAGCGGGAGGGGGAAGACGCAGTATTTT.